These 10 T cell receptor beta chains were sequenced from one sample in a study of T cell responses to AZD1222 COVID-19 vaccine. Repertoires were generated with immunoSEQ multiplex PCR, while TCRdb's copy carries only in-frame clones and drops some. The sample consists of 200,000 or so clones, roughly 88% of them appearing once. The sample in question was peripheral blood, obtained on day 0 of AZD1222 vaccination. Receptor source: an adult in good health.

CDR3 sequence (DNA): TGTGCCAGTAGTTTGGGACTAGCGGGGGGGTTAGAGACCCAGTACTTC. It specifies CASSLGLAGGLETQYF. The chain recombines TRBV19 with TRBJ2-5, with 16 bases lining up with TRBD2. The CDR3 is made up of 16 amino acids. Trimming cost V 5 bases and J 4 bases; bases outside gene matches: 4. Germline V gene data show CDR1 as LNHDA and CDR2 as SQIVND (reference sequence).

This chain links TRBV2 with TRBJ1-5; a weak D match, TRBD1 (5 bases). The germline CDR1 and CDR2 sequences are SNHLY and FYNNEI. Trimming stripped 6 bases from V and 0 bases from J, with 15 bases between. This CDR3 has 16 residues. In DNA, the CDR3 is TGTGCCAGCAGCCTAGAAGGGGCGCGTAGCAATCAGCCCCAGCATTTT. Residues: CASSLEGARSNQPQHF.

This chain uses TRBV11-2 with TRBJ1-4, with D tentatively TRBD1 (5 bases). V gave up 4 bases and J gave up 4 bases, with 13 bases separating them. Germline loops: CDR1 SGHAT, CDR2 FQNNGV. This CDR3 spans 15 amino acids. CDR3 loop: CASSSGGHRNEKLFF. The DNA of the CDR3 is TGTGCCAGCAGCTCGGGAGGACACCGTAATGAAAAACTGTTTTTT.

The V and J genes are TRBV4-1 and TRBJ2-1; TRBD2 aligns across 9 bases. The CDR3 is made up of 15 amino acids. V lost 4 bases, J lost 3 bases, and 4 bases stayed unmatched. In germline, CDR1 is MGHRA, CDR2 YSYEKL. This CDR3 reads CASSPSGGNYNEQFF. The CDR3 DNA is TGCGCCAGCAGCCCGAGCGGGGGGAACTACAATGAGCAGTTCTTC.

The chain links TRBV28 to TRBJ2-7; D gene uncertain. Trimming shortened V by 6 bases and J by 6 bases, and 24 bases separated the two germline ends. CDR3 size: 16 residues. CDR1 and CDR2 from the germline V gene are MDHEN and SYDVKM. The CDR3 region is CASSPTEGLGIGEQYF. CDR3 bases: TGTGCCAGCAGCCCTACAGAAGGCCTCGGTATCGGCGAGCAGTACTTC. The full variable domain, rest sourced from reference TRBV28 and TRBJ2-7, is DVKVTQSSRYLVKRTGEKVFLECVQDMDHENMFWYRQDPGLGLRLIYFSYDVKMKEKGDIPEGYSVSREKKERFSLILESASTNQTSMYLCASSPTEGLGIGEQYFGPGTRLTVT.

The chain uses TRBV29-1 and TRBJ2-2, with D uncertain. V lost 1 base to trimming and J lost 2 bases, with 5 bases between them. The germline CDR1 and CDR2 sequences are SQVTM and ANQGSEA. The CDR3 is 13 amino acids. The CDR3 DNA reads as TGCAGCGTTGAAGGGTCCAACACCGGGGAGCTGTTTTTT. This gives the protein CSVEGSNTGELFF.

This chain connects TRBV15 to TRBJ1-2; D is ambiguous. This CDR3 has 17 residues. Trimming took off 4 bases at V and 0 bases at J, with 18 bases between the two ends. Germline-derived CDR1 and CDR2 are LNHNV and YYDKDF (reference sequence). CDR3: CATSTGPGSVTNYGYTF. The CDR3, as DNA: TGTGCCACCAGCACGGGCCCGGGGTCCGTTACTAACTATGGCTACACCTTC.

The chain recombines TRBV28 with TRBJ2-7, with unresolved D. The CDR3 totals 14 residues. Trimming removed 1 base at V and 2 bases at J, with 9 bases between. CDR1 and CDR2 (germline): MDHEN, SYDVKM. CDR3 residues: CASSLYLVTYEQYF. The DNA of the CDR3 is TGTGCCAGCAGTTTATATCTGGTGACCTACGAGCAGTACTTC.

This clone was observed a handful of times. This rearrangement joins TRBV29-1 to TRBJ1-1; TRBD1 aligns across 8 bases. Germline V gene lookup returns CDR1 SQVTM and CDR2 ANQGSEA. This CDR3 has 14 amino acids. J gave up 1 base and V 4 bases, and 5 bases lay outside the gene matches. The CDR3 nucleotides are TGCAGCGTTGTCCAGGGGGCGGAGAACACTGAAGCTTTCTTT. Translation: CSVVQGAENTEAFF.

The chain combines TRBV27 with TRBJ1-2; D unresolved. This CDR3 is built from 14 residues. V lost 4 bases to trimming and J lost 2 bases, with 11 bases between them. Germline V gene data show CDR1 as MNHEY and CDR2 as SMNVEV (reference sequence). CDR3 in amino acids: CASSSYHENYGYTF. As DNA, the CDR3 is TGTGCCAGCAGTTCGTATCACGAGAACTATGGCTACACCTTC.